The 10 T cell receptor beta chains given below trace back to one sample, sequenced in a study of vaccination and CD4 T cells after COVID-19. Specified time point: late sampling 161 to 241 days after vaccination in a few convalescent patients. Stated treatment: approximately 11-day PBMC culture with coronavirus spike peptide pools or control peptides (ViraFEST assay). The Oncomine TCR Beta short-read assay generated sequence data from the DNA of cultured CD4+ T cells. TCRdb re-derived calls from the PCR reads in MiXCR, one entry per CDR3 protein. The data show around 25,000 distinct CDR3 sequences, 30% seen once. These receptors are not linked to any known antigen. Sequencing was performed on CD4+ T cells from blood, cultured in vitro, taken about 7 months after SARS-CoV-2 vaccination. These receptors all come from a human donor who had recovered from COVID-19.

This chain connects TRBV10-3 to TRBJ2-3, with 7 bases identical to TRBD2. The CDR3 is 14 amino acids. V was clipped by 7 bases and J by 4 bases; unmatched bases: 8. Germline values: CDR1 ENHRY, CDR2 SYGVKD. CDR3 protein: CAIKDGGSSDTQYF. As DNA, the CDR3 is TGTGCCATCAAGGACGGCGGGAGTTCAGATACGCAGTATTTT.

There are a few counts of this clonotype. The CDR3 DNA follows: TGTGCCAGCAGCTTAGCTGGGTTCTATAATTCACCCCTCCACTTT. It translates to CASSLAGFYNSPLHF. The chain has TRBV7-2 and TRBJ1-6; the D is unclear. V shed 0 bases and J shed 3 bases, with 6 bases lying between them. This CDR3 region has 15 residues. Germline CDR1 and CDR2: SGHTA and FQGNSA.

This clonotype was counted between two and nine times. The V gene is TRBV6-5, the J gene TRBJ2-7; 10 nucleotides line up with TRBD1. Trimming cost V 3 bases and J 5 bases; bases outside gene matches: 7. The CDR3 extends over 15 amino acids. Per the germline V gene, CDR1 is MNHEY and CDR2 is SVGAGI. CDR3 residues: CASSYSGTGVDEQYF. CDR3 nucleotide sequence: TGTGCCAGCAGTTATTCCGGGACAGGGGTCGACGAGCAGTACTTC.

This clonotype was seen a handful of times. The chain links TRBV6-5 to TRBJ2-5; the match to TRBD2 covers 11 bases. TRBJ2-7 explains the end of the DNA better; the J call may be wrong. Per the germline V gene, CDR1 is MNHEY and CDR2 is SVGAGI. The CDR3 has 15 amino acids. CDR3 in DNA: TGTGCCAGCAGTTACTCTCCACTAGCGGGAGTCGAGCAGTACTTC. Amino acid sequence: CASSYSPLAGVEQYF.

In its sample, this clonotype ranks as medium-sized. The CDR3 coding sequence is TGTGCCAGTAGGAGGGGGAGGGCCCCCCTATATAGCAATCAGCCCCAGCATTTT. It is translated as CASRRGRAPLYSNQPQHF. The J gene is TRBJ1-5, the V gene TRBV19; possible D gene TRBD1, 6 bases. The V gene lost 6 bases and the J gene lost 0 bases, with 21 bases spanning the gap. Germline V gene lookup returns CDR1 LNHDA and CDR2 SQIVND (reference sequence). This CDR3 has 18 residues.

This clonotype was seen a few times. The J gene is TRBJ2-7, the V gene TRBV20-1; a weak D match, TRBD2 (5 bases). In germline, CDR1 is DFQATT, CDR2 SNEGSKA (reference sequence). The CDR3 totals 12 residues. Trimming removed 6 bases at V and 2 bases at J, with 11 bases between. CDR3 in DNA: TGCAGTGCGAAGAGCGGTACCTACGAGCAGTACTTC. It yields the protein CSAKSGTYEQYF.

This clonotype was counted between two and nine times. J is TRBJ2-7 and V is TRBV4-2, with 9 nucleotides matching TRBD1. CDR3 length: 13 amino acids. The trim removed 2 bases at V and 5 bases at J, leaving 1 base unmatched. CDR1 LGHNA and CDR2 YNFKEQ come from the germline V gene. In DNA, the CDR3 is TGTGCCAGCAGCCAACGGACAGGGGACGAGCAGTACTTC. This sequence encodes CASSQRTGDEQYF.

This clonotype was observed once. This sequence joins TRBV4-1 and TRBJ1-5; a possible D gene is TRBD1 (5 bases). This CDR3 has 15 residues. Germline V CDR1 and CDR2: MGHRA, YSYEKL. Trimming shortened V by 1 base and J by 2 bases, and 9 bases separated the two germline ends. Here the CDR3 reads CASSQGRVGNQPQHF. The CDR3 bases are TGCGCCAGCAGCCAAGGCAGGGTCGGCAATCAGCCCCAGCATTTT.

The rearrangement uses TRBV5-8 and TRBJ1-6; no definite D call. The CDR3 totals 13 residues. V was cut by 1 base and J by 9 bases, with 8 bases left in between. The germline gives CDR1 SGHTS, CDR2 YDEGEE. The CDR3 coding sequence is TGTGCCAGCAGCTTGAGAGCGAGTTCACCCCTCCACTTT. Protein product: CASSLRASSPLHF. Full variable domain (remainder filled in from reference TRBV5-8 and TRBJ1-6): EAGVTQSPTHLIKTRGQQATLRCSPISGHTSVYWYQQALGLGLQFLLWYDEGEERNRGNFPPRFSGRQFPNYSSELNVNALELEDSALYLCASSLRASSPLHFGNGTRLTVT.

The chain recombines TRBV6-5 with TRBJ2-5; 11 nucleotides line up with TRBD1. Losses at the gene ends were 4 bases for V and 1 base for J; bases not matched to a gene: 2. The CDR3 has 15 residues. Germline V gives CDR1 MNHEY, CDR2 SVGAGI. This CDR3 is CASSLGQGAQETQYF. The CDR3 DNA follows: TGTGCCAGCAGTTTAGGACAGGGGGCCCAAGAGACCCAGTACTTC.